This T cell receptor beta chain was identified in a study of blood T cell repertoires in COVID-19. Study-level background: Researchers got acute and convalescent COVID-19 samples from the United States, Italy and Spain. PBMCs, B-cell-depleted T cells, or T cells were the source of the cDNA or gDNA that made up the material.

The authors' processing: Nucleated cell number was recorded as an estimate derived from reference gene primer amplification. Repertoires were generated with immunoSEQ multiplex PCR, while TCRdb's copy carries only in-frame clones and drops some. V, J and clone size are those of that table, while D and trimming were read from the DNA. The sample gives around 65,000 clones, around 82% of which show up once; 15% to 20% is in the top ten. This clone has more than one count but fewer than ten. This clonotype was sampled from a man older than 75 with active COVID-19. Input material: peripheral blood.

The CDR3 bases are TGTGCCAGCAGTGAACGACAGGAGTATGGCTACACCTTC. This translates into CASSERQEYGYTF. The rearrangement uses TRBV2 and TRBJ1-2, with D maybe TRBD1 (6 bases). The CDR3 sequence is 13 residues long. Germline loops: CDR1 SNHLY, CDR2 FYNNEI. V lost 2 bases, J lost 5 bases, and 9 bases lay in between.